The entry that follows covers one T cell receptor beta chain sequence. Its antigen is not known. This sample stems from a study of cytomegalovirus exposure and HLA in healthy donors. This CDR3 spans 16 amino acids. Germline loops: CDR1 SGHRS, CDR2 YFSETQ. V lost 0 bases, J lost 4 bases, and 6 bases stayed unmatched. Overall study results and limits: For most TCR beta V segments, an earlier analysis put the productive rate at about 90% or about 30% of the time.

It was with 60 Vbeta and 13 Jbeta primers that the PCR ran. Profiled with immunoSEQ multiplex PCR; TCRdb holds only in-frame clones, not every one. Found here are some 110,000 clones, roughly 15% of them singletons; the top ten hold 0.8% to 0.95%. This TCR came from a female donor in good health and CMV-seronegative. The specimen sequenced was PBMCs. The gene calls are TRBV5-1 and TRBJ2-3; 9 bases match TRBD2. CDR3: CASSLGGASGADTQYF. DNA of the CDR3: TGCGCCAGCAGCTTGGGGGGCGCTAGCGGGGCAGATACGCAGTATTTT.